This T cell receptor (beta chain) is from a study of blood T cell repertoires in COVID-19. Overall study context: The United States, Italy and Spain provided the acute and convalescent COVID-19 samples. Sources were T cells, B-cell-depleted T cells, or PBMCs; the material itself was cDNA or gDNA.

Germline CDR1 reads MDHEN; CDR2 reads SYDVKM. CDR3 length: 15 amino acids. Trimming removed 4 bases from V and 4 bases from J, with 14 bases in between. Per the original data handling: Amplification from reference gene primers served as the basis for estimated nucleated cell counts. Some clones are missing from TCRdb's copy, which holds only in-frame ones; the method was immunoSEQ multiplex PCR. The DNA gave D and trimming, while V, J and clone size come from that table. The sample lists around 90,000 clones, under 90% occurring once. The specimen was peripheral blood. The source is a human donor in a cohort sampled during active COVID-19. This chain connects TRBV28 to TRBJ1-3; no definite D call. The CDR3 bases are TGTGCCAGCAGTTCCCAACAGTTGTACGGAAACACCATATATTTT. It yields the protein CASSSQQLYGNTIYF.